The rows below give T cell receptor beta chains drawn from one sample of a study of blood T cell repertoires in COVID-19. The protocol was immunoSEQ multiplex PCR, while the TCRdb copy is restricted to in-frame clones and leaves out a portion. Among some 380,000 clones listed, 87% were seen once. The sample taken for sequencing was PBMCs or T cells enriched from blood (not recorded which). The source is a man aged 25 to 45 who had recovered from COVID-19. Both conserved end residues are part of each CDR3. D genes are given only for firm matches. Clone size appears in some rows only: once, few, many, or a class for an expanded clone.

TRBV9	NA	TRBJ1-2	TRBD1	TGTGCCAGCAGGGGACAGGGGTATGGCTACACCTTC	CASRGQGYGYTF
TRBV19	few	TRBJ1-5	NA	TGTGCCAGTAAAGCAGGGTTGGATCAGCCCCAGCATTTT	CASKAGLDQPQHF
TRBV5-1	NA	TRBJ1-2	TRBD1	TGCGCCAGCAGCTTGGCCGGACAGGGACTTCATGGCTACACCTTC	CASSLAGQGLHGYTF
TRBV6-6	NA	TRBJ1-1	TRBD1	TGTGCCAGCAGGCCCGGGACAGGGGGATGGACTGAAGCTTTCTTT	CASRPGTGGWTEAFF
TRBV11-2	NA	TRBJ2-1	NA	TGTGCCAGCAGCTTAGCTCACGCGGGGGCTTCCCTCTTC	CASSLAHAGASLF
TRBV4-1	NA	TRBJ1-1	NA	TGCGCCAGCAGCCAATCCTTAATCAGGGGGAACACTGAAGCTTTCTTT	CASSQSLIRGNTEAFF
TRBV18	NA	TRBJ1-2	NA	TGTGCCAGCTCACCACCGGGAGGTGGTGGCTACACCTTC	CASSPPGGGGYTF
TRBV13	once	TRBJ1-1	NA	TGTGCCAGCAGCTTACAGTACACTGAAGCTTTCTTT	CASSLQYTEAFF
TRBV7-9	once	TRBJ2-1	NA	TGTGCCAGCAGCTTATCAGTCCGTAACAATGAGCAGTTCTTC	CASSLSVRNNEQFF
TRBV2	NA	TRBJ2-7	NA	TGTGCCAGCAGGGCTAGCGAGCAGTACTTC	CASRASEQYF
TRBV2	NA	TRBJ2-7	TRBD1	TGTGCCAGCAGAACAGGGGACCTTTACTACGAGCAGTACTTC	CASRTGDLYYEQYF
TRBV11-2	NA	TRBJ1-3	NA	TGTGCCAGCAGCCCCGGGAGATTAAACACCATATATTTT	CASSPGRLNTIYF
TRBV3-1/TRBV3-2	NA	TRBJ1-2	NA	TGTGCCAGCAGCCAAGGTTCCGGGAACTATGGCTACACCTTC	CASSQGSGNYGYTF
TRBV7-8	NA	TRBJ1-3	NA	TGTGCCAGCAGCTTAACGGGAGGGGGCTCTGGAAACACCATATATTTT	CASSLTGGGSGNTIYF
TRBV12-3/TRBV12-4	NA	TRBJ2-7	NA	TGTGCCAGCGGTTACAGGGTCTACGAGCAGTACTTC	CASGYRVYEQYF
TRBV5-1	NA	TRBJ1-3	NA	TGCGCCAGCAGCTTGGGGCAGGGAAACACCATATATTTT	CASSLGQGNTIYF
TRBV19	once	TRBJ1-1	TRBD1	TGTGCCAGTAGTGCGACAGGGGTTTCCACTGAAGCTTTCTTT	CASSATGVSTEAFF
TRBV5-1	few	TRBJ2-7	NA	TGCGCCAGCAGCCTATTGGACTATCCCCCCTACGAGCAGTACTTC	CASSLLDYPPYEQYF
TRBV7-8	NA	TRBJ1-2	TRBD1	TGTGCCAGCAGCAGTACCGGGACAGATGGCTACACCTTC	CASSSTGTDGYTF
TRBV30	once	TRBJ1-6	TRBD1	TGTGCCTGGAGTGTACAGGGGCGCTCACCCCTCCACTTT	CAWSVQGRSPLHF